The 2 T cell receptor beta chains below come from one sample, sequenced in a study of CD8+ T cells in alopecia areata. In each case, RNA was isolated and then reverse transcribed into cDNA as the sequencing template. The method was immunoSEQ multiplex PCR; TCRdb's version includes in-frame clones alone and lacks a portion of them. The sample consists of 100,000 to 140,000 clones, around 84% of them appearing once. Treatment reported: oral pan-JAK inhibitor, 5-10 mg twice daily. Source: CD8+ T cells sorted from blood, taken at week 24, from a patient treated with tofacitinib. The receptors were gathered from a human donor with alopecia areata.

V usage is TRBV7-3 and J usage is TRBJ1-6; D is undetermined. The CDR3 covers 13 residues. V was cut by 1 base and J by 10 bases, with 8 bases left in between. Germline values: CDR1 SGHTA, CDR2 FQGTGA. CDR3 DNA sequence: TGTGCCAGCAGCTTAATGGCGGAATCACCCCTCCACTTT. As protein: CASSLMAESPLHF.

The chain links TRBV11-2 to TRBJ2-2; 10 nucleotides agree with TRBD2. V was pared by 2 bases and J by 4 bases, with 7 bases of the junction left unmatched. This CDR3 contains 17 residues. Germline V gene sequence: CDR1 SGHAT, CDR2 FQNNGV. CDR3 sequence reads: CASSLFPSGGATGELFF. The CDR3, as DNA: TGTGCCAGCAGCTTATTCCCCAGCGGGGGGGCCACCGGGGAGCTGTTTTTT.